This is a list of T cell receptor beta chains from one sample in a study of OX40 agonist ivuxolimab in advanced cancers. The table came from immunoSEQ multiplex PCR; TCRdb's copy has only in-frame clones and leaves some out. Found here are 75,000 to 90,000 clones, roughly nine tenths of them singletons; the top ten hold under 3.5%. The sequencing here drew on CD4+ or CD8+ T cells sorted from blood, taken in a trial of the OX40 agonist ivuxolimab. Receptors were obtained from an adult with an advanced solid tumor such as melanoma, head and neck, liver or kidney cancer. The CDR3 runs from the conserved cysteine through the conserved F or W. Each record gives: V gene, J gene, D gene, clone size, CDR3 DNA, CDR3 protein. A D gene is named only where the DNA matches it firmly. Size values are once, few and many counts, or a class for expanded clones, and some rows have none.

TRBV7-7	TRBJ1-6	TRBD1	-	TGTGCTAGCAGCCAAGACAGGGGTTCACCCCTCCACTTT	CASSQDRGSPLHF
TRBV7-8	TRBJ1-2	-	-	TGTGCCAGCAGCTTAAGGTGGGCATACGGCTACACCTTC	CASSLRWAYGYTF
TRBV10-2	TRBJ1-2	-	-	TGCGCCAGCAGCCCGAGGACCTCGATTGATGGCTACACCTTC	CASSPRTSIDGYTF
TRBV16	TRBJ1-1	-	-	TGTGCCAGCAGCCCGGGTCGGGAGGAGAACACTGAAGCTTTCTTT	CASSPGREENTEAFF
TRBV7-2	TRBJ2-5	-	-	TGTGCCAGCAGCTTGGTCCAAGAGACCCAGTACTTC	CASSLVQETQYF
TRBV4-2	TRBJ1-4	-	-	TGTGCCAGCAGCCAGAGAGAGGGACAAGAAAAACTGTTTTTT	CASSQREGQEKLFF
TRBV7-9	TRBJ1-1	-	-	TGTGCCAGCAACCCCCGGTCGGGGGGTTACCCCCTGAACACTGAAGCTTTCTTT	CASNPRSGGYPLNTEAFF
TRBV5-1	TRBJ2-2	-	once	TGCGCCAGCAGCTTGGCCATAGGCTCGAGGGAGCTGTTTTTT	CASSLAIGSRELFF
TRBV10-3	TRBJ1-1	TRBD1	-	TGTGCCACAGTTCGACAGGGAGGGACTGAAGCTTTCTTT	CATVRQGGTEAFF
TRBV5-6	TRBJ2-5	-	-	TGTGCCAGCAGCTTTAGGGCTCTCACGGACCAAGAGACCCAGTACTTC	CASSFRALTDQETQYF